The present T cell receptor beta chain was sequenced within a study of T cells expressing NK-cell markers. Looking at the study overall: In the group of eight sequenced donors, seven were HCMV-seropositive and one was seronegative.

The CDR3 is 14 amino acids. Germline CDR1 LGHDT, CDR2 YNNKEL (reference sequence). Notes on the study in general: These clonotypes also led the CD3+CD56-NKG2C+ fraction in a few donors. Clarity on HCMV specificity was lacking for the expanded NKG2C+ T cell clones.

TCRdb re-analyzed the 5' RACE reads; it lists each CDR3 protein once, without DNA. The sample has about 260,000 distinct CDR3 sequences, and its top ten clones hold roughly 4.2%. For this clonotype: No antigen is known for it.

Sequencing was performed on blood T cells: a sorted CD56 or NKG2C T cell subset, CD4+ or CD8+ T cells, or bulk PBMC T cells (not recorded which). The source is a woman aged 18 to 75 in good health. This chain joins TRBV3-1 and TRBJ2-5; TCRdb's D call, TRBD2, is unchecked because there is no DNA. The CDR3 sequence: CASSQDNSGETQYF.